This T cell receptor (beta chain) was documented in a study of cytomegalovirus exposure and HLA in healthy donors. Study-level background: Unique TCR beta sequences numbering some 120 million came from approximately 180 million T cells in an earlier analysis.

Primers included in the PCR were 60 Vbeta and 13 Jbeta primers. The assay was immunoSEQ multiplex PCR, and TCRdb's table has in-frame clones only and misses some. This sample has around 140,000 clones; approximately 83% occur once, and the top ten carry 2% to 3%. Study results and caveats: TCR beta V segments were, for the most part, productive about 87% or about 30% of the time in an earlier analysis. According to the study, around 150 TCR beta chains were cytomegalovirus-associated.

With 1 base clipped from V and 0 bases from J, the junction kept 15 bases outside the gene matches. The length of the CDR3 is 20 residues. The germline CDR1 and CDR2 sequences are MGHRA and YSYEKL. As regards this clone: Its antigen is not identified.

V gene TRBV4-1 combines with J gene TRBJ2-3, with TRBD2 matching 8 bases. The sequencing sample was made of PBMCs. The TCR was taken from a male donor in good health and CMV-seronegative. This chain's CDR3 is CASSQGTSAGVYLSTDTQYF. The CDR3 coding sequence is TGCGCCAGCAGCCAAGGTACTTCAGCGGGAGTCTACCTTAGCACAGATACGCAGTATTTT.